What follows is one T cell receptor beta chain and its context. Its target is not known. The data were taken from a study of blood T cells in healthy people across ages. The germline V gene encodes CDR1 LGHNA and CDR2 YSLEER. This CDR3 is 18 amino acids long. Trimming at V came to 1 base and at J to 1 base, leaving 9 bases not matched to a gene. Study-wide results and limits: What prevented conclusive comparison of naive and antigen-experienced cells was that PBMCs were unsorted.

Primers used in a second PCR of about 6 to 11 cycles were a sample-barcoded 5' primer and a J-beta primer mix. Each cDNA molecule, via a template-switch adaptor with 12 random nucleotides, was tagged. From the 5' RACE reads, TCRdb called clonotypes with MiXCR, one entry per CDR3 protein. The data show roughly 1.5 million distinct CDR3 sequences, about 42% seen once. The sample consisted of blood. The clonotype was recovered from a woman aged 18-29 years in good health. The V gene is TRBV4-3, the J gene TRBJ2-1; 8 nucleotides line up with TRBD2. CDR3 nucleotides: TGCGCCAGCAGCCAAGTCCCCCCCTCTAGCGGGTCCTACAATGAGCAGTTCTTC. Amino acids: CASSQVPPSSGSYNEQFF.